This entry lists 29 T cell receptor beta chains sequenced from one sample in a study of T cells in Graves' hyperthyroidism and ophthalmopathy. RNA transcripts provided the source from which TCR beta CDR3 regions were amplified. TCR CDR3 regions were first amplified by RT-PCR with HTBI primers. MiXCR, applied by TCRdb to the multiplex PCR reads, yields one record per CDR3 protein. The sample lists some 250,000 distinct CDR3 sequences, over 12% seen once, with around 30% in the top ten. The sample comprised blood. The receptor set was obtained from a woman between 45 and 65 years old with Graves' hyperthyroidism that later progressed to Graves' ophthalmopathy.

The V and J genes are TRBV19 and TRBJ2-2; D could derive from TRBD1 or TRBD2 (5 bases each). This CDR3 is 16 amino acids long. Germline CDR1 LNHDA, CDR2 SQIVND (reference sequence). Trimming removed 3 bases from V and 1 base from J, with 12 bases in between. Here the CDR3 reads CASSMGVLLNTGELFF. CDR3 nucleotide sequence: TGTGCCAGTAGTATGGGGGTTCTGCTGAACACCGGGGAGCTGTTTTTT.

This clonotype has a count of ten or more. The chain combines TRBV28 with TRBJ2-1; 9 positions match TRBD1. CDR1 MDHEN and CDR2 SYDVKM come from the germline V gene. The trim removed 7 bases at V and 4 bases at J, leaving 14 bases unmatched. This CDR3 spans 17 amino acids. The CDR3 loop reads CASTPGKGTGPYNEQFF. The CDR3 nucleotides read TGTGCCAGCACCCCCGGGAAAGGGACAGGGCCTTACAATGAGCAGTTCTTC. The variable domain in full, with the rest retrieved from reference TRBV28 and TRBJ2-1, is DVKVTQSSRYLVKRTGEKVFLECVQDMDHENMFWYRQDPGLGLRLIYFSYDVKMKEKGDIPEGYSVSREKKERFSLILESASTNQTSMYLCASTPGKGTGPYNEQFFGPGTRLTVL.

A few counts support this clonotype. This chain uses TRBV6-1 with TRBJ2-7, with 13 bases lining up with TRBD2. The CDR3 has 20 residues. The germline CDR1 and CDR2 sequences are MNHNS and SASEGT. J lost 0 bases, V lost 7 bases, and 18 bases had no gene match. The CDR3 DNA reads TGTGCCAGCACCCCACTGCGGACTAGCGGGAGAACCCGAAGCTCCTACGAGCAGTACTTC. Translation: CASTPLRTSGRTRSSYEQYF.

This clonotype was counted ten times or more. The genes are TRBV11-2 and TRBJ2-4, with unresolved D. Trimming took off 0 bases at V and 0 bases at J, with 3 bases between the two ends. CDR3 length: 14 amino acids. The germline V gene has CDR1 SGHAT and CDR2 FQNNGV. The CDR3 DNA reads as TGTGCCAGCAGCTTAGATCTAGCCAAAAACATTCAGTACTTC. Protein sequence: CASSLDLAKNIQYF.

This clonotype was observed many times. The rearrangement uses TRBV11-2 and TRBJ2-1; 8 bases line up with TRBD2. From germline, CDR1 is SGHAT and CDR2 FQNNGV. There are 17 residues in the CDR3. V trimming: 6 bases; J trimming: 7 bases; junction bases outside the gene matches: 17. The DNA of the CDR3 is TGTGCCAGCAGGTACAGACCGGGACTAGGTATTACAAATGAGCAGTTCTTC. This sequence encodes CASRYRPGLGITNEQFF. Based on the CDR3 plus reference TRBV11-2 and TRBJ2-1, the full variable domain is EAGVAQSPRYKIIEKRQSVAFWCNPISGHATLYWYQQILGQGPKLLIQFQNNGVVDDSQLPKDRFSAERLKGVDSTLKIQPAKLEDSAVYLCASRYRPGLGITNEQFFGPGTRLTVL.

At least ten counts were recorded for this clonotype. The chain has TRBV7-2 and TRBJ2-1, with D tentatively TRBD2 (5 bases). The V gene lost 4 bases and the J gene lost 4 bases, with 8 bases spanning the gap. The germline gives CDR1 SGHTA, CDR2 FQGNSA. There are 13 residues in the CDR3. CDR3 sequence (DNA): TGTGCCAGCAGCTCCGGGATTTACAATGAGCAGTTCTTC. Translating it yields CASSSGIYNEQFF.

This clonotype came up many times. The chain links TRBV27 to TRBJ2-5; 12 nucleotides agree with TRBD2. Germline V gene data show CDR1 as MNHEY and CDR2 as SMNVEV (reference sequence). The junction had 5 bases not matched to a gene; V was cut back by 2 bases and J by 1 base. The CDR3 loop spans 17 amino acids. The CDR3 loop is CASSLHGLAGIQETQYF. CDR3 coding DNA: TGTGCCAGCAGTTTACACGGACTAGCGGGAATCCAAGAGACCCAGTACTTC.

This clonotype was counted many times. This chain connects TRBV20-1 to TRBJ2-3; weak D call: TRBD2 (6 bases). Germline assignment: CDR1 DFQATT and CDR2 SNEGSKA (reference sequence). CDR3 length equals 15 residues. Trimming took off 0 bases at V and 2 bases at J, with 12 bases between the two ends. In DNA form, the CDR3 reads TGCAGTGCTAGAGAGGCGGGGCACATCACAGATACGCAGTATTTT. Protein sequence: CSAREAGHITDTQYF.

The sample holds many counts of this clonotype. The rearrangement uses TRBV11-1 and TRBJ2-7, with D possibly TRBD1 on 5 matching bases. Germline V gene data show CDR1 as SGHAT and CDR2 as FQDESV (reference sequence). The CDR3 loop spans 15 amino acids. Deletions cut 5 bases from V and 4 bases from J, with 18 bases between. CDR3 loop: CASSEWGGDKYEQYF. The CDR3 bases are TGTGCCAGCAGCGAGTGGGGCGGAGATAAGTACGAGCAGTACTTC. Full variable domain (rest looked up from reference TRBV11-1 and TRBJ2-7): EAEVAQSPRYKITEKSQAVAFWCDPISGHATLYWYRQILGQGPELLVQFQDESVVDDSQLPKDRFSAERLKGVDSTLKIQPAELGDSAMYLCASSEWGGDKYEQYFGPGTRLTVT.

The J gene is TRBJ2-1, the V gene TRBV5-4; 8 bases are shared with TRBD2. CDR3 length: 16 residues. V was pared by 1 base and J by 3 bases, with 6 bases of the junction left unmatched. The germline CDR1 and CDR2 sequences are SGHNT and YYREEE (reference sequence). The CDR3 spells CASSLISGGLYNEQFF. For the CDR3, the DNA is TGTGCCAGCAGCTTGATATCGGGAGGGCTCTACAATGAGCAGTTCTTC.

There are many counts of this clonotype. The CDR3 coding sequence is TGTGCCAGCAGTTTCAATGGCGGGTGGGGTTATGAGCAGTTCTTC. Translation: CASSFNGGWGYEQFF. V is TRBV12-3 or TRBV12-4 and J is TRBJ2-1, with D perhaps TRBD2 (5 bases). The ends were cut back, 3 bases at V and 8 bases at J, with 17 bases in the middle. This CDR3 has 15 amino acids.

V is TRBV5-6 and J is TRBJ2-3; 7 bases map to TRBD2. The CDR3 is made up of 15 amino acids. CDR1 and CDR2 from the germline V gene are SGHDT and YYEEEE. V lost 7 bases, J lost 6 bases, and 14 bases stayed unmatched. In DNA form, the CDR3 reads TGTGCCAGCGGTTACCGGGACTACCCCCCCGATACGCAGTATTTT. Translated, it gives CASGYRDYPPDTQYF.

The chain employs TRBV7-9 and TRBJ1-2, with D hard to call. V was trimmed by 1 base and J by 3 bases, leaving 9 bases between them. Germline V lookup: CDR1 SEHNR, CDR2 FQNEAQ (reference sequence). This CDR3 has 14 residues. The CDR3 coding sequence is TGTGCCAGCAGCTTAGGCGAGGGCTACTATGGCTACACCTTC. It yields the protein CASSLGEGYYGYTF.

The sample holds many counts of this clonotype. J is TRBJ1-1 and V is TRBV18, with unresolved D. This CDR3 has 13 amino acids. Germline V CDR1 and CDR2: KGHSH, LQKENI. The germline V and J ends were trimmed by 2 bases and 0 bases, with 4 bases remaining between them. CDR3 nucleotide sequence: TGTGCCAGCTCACCAAACATGAACACTGAAGCTTTCTTT. It yields the protein CASSPNMNTEAFF.

This clonotype was recorded many times. V gene TRBV20-1 combines with J gene TRBJ1-5; D is undetermined. Trimming took 1 base from V and 5 from J, leaving 15 bases between them. CDR3 length: 15 residues. Germline V gene sequence: CDR1 DFQATT, CDR2 SNEGSKA (reference sequence). The CDR3 loop reads CSARGTGRGHQPQHF. The CDR3 DNA is TGCAGTGCTAGAGGGACGGGAAGAGGGCATCAGCCCCAGCATTTT.

V usage is TRBV11-2 and J usage is TRBJ1-4; D is unresolved. The germline V gene has CDR1 SGHAT and CDR2 FQNNGV. The CDR3 is 14 amino acids. The germline V and J ends were trimmed by 5 bases and 8 bases, with 15 bases remaining between them. The CDR3 reads CASSPWQVGEKLFF. In nucleotides, the CDR3 is TGTGCCAGCAGCCCCTGGCAAGTTGGGGAAAAACTGTTTTTT.

The table lists this clonotype with a few counts. The rearrangement joins TRBV15 to TRBJ2-1, with a tentative D call TRBD1 (5 bases). This CDR3 region has 14 residues. Trimming removed 1 base from V and 7 bases from J, with 11 bases in between. Per germline, CDR1 LNHNV and CDR2 YYDKDF (reference sequence). The CDR3 reads CATSRGANRNEQFF. CDR3 bases: TGTGCCACCAGCAGAGGGGCTAACAGGAATGAGCAGTTCTTC.

This clonotype was recorded many times. The gene calls are TRBV2 and TRBJ2-1, with 7 bases matching TRBD2. This CDR3 comprises 13 residues. J was trimmed by 4 bases and V by 7 bases; bases with no gene match: 4. CDR1 SNHLY and CDR2 FYNNEI come from the germline V gene. CDR3 region: CASTLAAYNEQFF. Here the CDR3 DNA reads TGTGCCAGCACCCTAGCGGCTTACAATGAGCAGTTCTTC.

A few counts support this clonotype. The V gene is TRBV19, the J gene TRBJ1-1; 7 bases align to TRBD1. J lost 4 bases, V lost 5 bases, and 10 bases had no gene match. The CDR3 is 15 residues long. Germline CDR1 LNHDA, CDR2 SQIVND (reference sequence). CDR3 DNA: TGTGCCAGTAGTCGGGTAGACAGGGTAGGCACTGAAGCTTTCTTT. It yields the protein CASSRVDRVGTEAFF.

This clonotype was seen at least ten times. This chain links TRBV12-3 or TRBV12-4 with TRBJ1-5; D not certain. This CDR3 contains 14 residues. V was clipped by 2 bases and J by 4 bases, with 9 bases between them. The CDR3 DNA sequence: TGTGCCAGCAGTTTAAGTGGAGGAAATCAGCCCCAGCATTTT. Its protein is CASSLSGGNQPQHF.

This clonotype came up many times. This chain connects TRBV9 to TRBJ2-2; D call uncertain. Trimming shortened V by 0 bases and J by 4 bases, and 13 bases separated the two germline ends. CDR3 length: 16 amino acids. Germline V gene sequence: CDR1 SGDLS, CDR2 YYNGEE. The CDR3 is CASSVDIGASTGELFF. CDR3 in DNA: TGTGCCAGCAGCGTAGATATAGGCGCGAGCACCGGGGAGCTGTTTTTT.

This clonotype occurred many times. The genes are TRBV28 and TRBJ2-6; the D gene could be TRBD1 or TRBD2 (6 bases each). Looked up from germline, CDR1 is MDHEN and CDR2 is SYDVKM. V was clipped by 2 bases and J by 4 bases, with 9 bases between them. The CDR3 loop spans 15 amino acids. The CDR3: CASSLGGLGANVLTF. Written as DNA, the CDR3 is TGTGCCAGCAGTTTAGGGGGGCTAGGGGCCAACGTCCTGACTTTC.

In this sample, this clonotype turned up many times. CDR3 protein: CASSLWPETDTQYF. In nucleotides, the CDR3 is TGTGCCAGCAGTTTGTGGCCCGAGACAGATACGCAGTATTTT. V is TRBV12-3 or TRBV12-4 and J is TRBJ2-3; D gene uncertain. V lost 3 bases and J lost 3, with 10 bases in between. The CDR3 is 14 amino acids.

This clonotype was counted at least ten times. This chain links TRBV7-3 with TRBJ1-4; D gene unclear. There are 15 residues in the CDR3. V gave up 7 bases and J gave up 4 bases, with 16 bases separating them. CDR1 SGHTA and CDR2 FQGTGA come from the germline V gene. In DNA form, the CDR3 reads TGTGCCAGCACCTCTTACAGTTTTAGTAATGAAAAACTGTTTTTT. Its protein product is CASTSYSFSNEKLFF.

This clonotype was recorded many times. The chain links TRBV2 to TRBJ2-7, with D perhaps matching TRBD2 (5 bases). The CDR3 consists of 12 residues. The V gene's germline CDR1 is SNHLY and CDR2 FYNNEI. V was trimmed by 4 bases and J by 3 bases, leaving 7 bases between them. In nucleotides, the CDR3 is TGTGCCAGCAGTGTCGCGGGCTACGAGCAGTACTTC. It encodes CASSVAGYEQYF.

The CDR3 DNA is TGTGCCAGCAGCGAGGGTGGTGCTTCCTCAGTGGGTGTCTACGAGCAGTACTTC. It codes for CASSEGGASSVGVYEQYF. The chain is built from TRBV9 and TRBJ2-7; no definite D call. Germline assignment: CDR1 SGDLS and CDR2 YYNGEE. This CDR3 contains 18 residues. The V gene lost 3 bases and the J gene lost 3 bases, with 25 bases spanning the gap. Full variable domain (missing parts from reference TRBV9 and TRBJ2-7): DSGVTQTPKHLITATGQRVTLRCSPRSGDLSVYWYQQSLDQGLQFLIQYYNGEERAKGNILERFSAQQFPDLHSELNLSSLELGDSALYFCASSEGGASSVGVYEQYFGPGTRLTVT.

The rearrangement links TRBV4-1 to TRBJ1-5; D is unclear. Trimming stripped 1 base from V and 7 bases from J, with 14 bases between. The germline CDR1 and CDR2 sequences are MGHRA and YSYEKL. The CDR3 is 15 amino acids. The CDR3 region has the DNA TGCGCCAGCAGCCAAGGGCCCTTTGGAATGCAGCCCCAGCATTTT. Translated: CASSQGPFGMQPQHF.

This clonotype was seen ten or more times. This chain links TRBV7-8 with TRBJ1-1; tentatively, D is TRBD1 (6 bases). There are 14 residues in the CDR3. V lost 6 bases, J lost 0 bases, and 11 bases lay in between. Germline loops: CDR1 SGHVS, CDR2 FQNEAQ. The CDR3 reads CASRGGGMNTEAFF. The CDR3 DNA reads as TGTGCCAGCAGAGGGGGGGGAATGAACACTGAAGCTTTCTTT.

To note about this clonotype: A much more abundant neighbour one base away suggests this may be a read error. V is TRBV11-2 and J is TRBJ2-7, with 9 nucleotides matching TRBD2. The V segment lost 1 base and the J segment 6 bases; nucleotides outside the gene matches: 13. Germline V gives CDR1 SGHAT, CDR2 FQNNGV. CDR3 length equals 17 residues. DNA of the CDR3: TGTGCCAGCAGCTTAGGGCCTCTGTTGGGACTAGCACCCGAGCAGTACTTC. Amino acids: CASSLGPLLGLAPEQYF. Together with reference TRBV11-2 and TRBJ2-7, the CDR3 gives the full variable domain: EAGVAQSPRYKIIEKRQSVAFWCNPISGHATLYWYQQILGQGPKLLIQFQNNGVVDDSQLPKDRFSAERLKGVDSTLKIQPAKLEDSAVYLCASSLGPLLGLAPEQYFGPGTRLTVT.